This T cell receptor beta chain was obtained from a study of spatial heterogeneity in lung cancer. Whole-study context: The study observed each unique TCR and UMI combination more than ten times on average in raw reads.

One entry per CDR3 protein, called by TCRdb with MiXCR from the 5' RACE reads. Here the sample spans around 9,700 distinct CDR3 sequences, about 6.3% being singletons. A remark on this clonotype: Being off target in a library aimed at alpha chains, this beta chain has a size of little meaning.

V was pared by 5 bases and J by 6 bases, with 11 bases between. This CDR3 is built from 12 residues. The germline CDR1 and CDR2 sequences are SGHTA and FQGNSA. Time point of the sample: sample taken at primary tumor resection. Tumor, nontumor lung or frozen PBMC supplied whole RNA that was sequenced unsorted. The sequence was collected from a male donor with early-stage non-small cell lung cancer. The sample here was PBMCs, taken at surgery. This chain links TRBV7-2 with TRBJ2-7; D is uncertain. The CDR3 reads CASSPRVGEQYF. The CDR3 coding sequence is TGTGCCAGCAGCCCCCGGGTCGGCGAGCAGTACTTC.